This TCR beta chain was profiled in a study of T cell clonality in common variable immunodeficiency. Overall study results and limits: T cell subpopulation sequencing would be needed to explain CVID clonality.

This clone has ten or more counts. Its matching antigen is unknown. The read ends 3 residues shy of where the CDR3 ends; the end is completed using the germline J gene. Here immunoSEQ multiplex PCR was the method, and the copy in TCRdb shows in-frame clones only, minus some. This sample carries roughly 48,000 clones, none of them present only once. CDR1 LNHDA and CDR2 SQIVND come from the germline V gene (reference sequence). V shed 5 bases and J 3 bases; nucleotides not matched to a gene: 7. There are 14 residues in the CDR3. This clonotype was sampled from a person aged 18 to 75 in good health. V is TRBV19 and J is TRBJ2-7, with 7 bases aligning to TRBD2. Material for sequencing was peripheral blood mononuclear cells. The chain's CDR3 is CASSALGGSYEQYF. CDR3 DNA (partial): TGTGCCAGTAGTGCCTTGGGGGGGAGCTACGAG.